This passage covers 27 T cell receptor beta chains from one sample sequenced in a study of CD8 T cells in ankylosing spondylitis. TCRdb recomputed calls from the 5' RACE reads with MiXCR, one row per CDR3 protein. The sample has under 250,000 distinct CDR3 sequences, less than 9.5% seen once. The source material was blood, either unsorted or a sorted T cell fraction (not recorded which). The receptors stem from a female donor with ankylosing spondylitis or in good health (not recorded which).

Ten or more counts support this clonotype. The rearrangement links TRBV20-1 to TRBJ2-3; D is unresolved. CDR3 length: 15 residues. The V end was cut by 6 bases, the J end by 4 bases, with 20 bases between. Germline V gene data show CDR1 as DFQATT and CDR2 as SNEGSKA (reference sequence). CDR3 sequence: CSASRRVVLADTQYF. CDR3 bases: TGCAGTGCCTCCCGGCGAGTAGTTCTGGCAGATACGCAGTATTTT.

This clonotype was observed a few times. J is TRBJ2-2 and V is TRBV7-2, with TRBD2 matching 12 bases. Trimming took 5 bases from V and 5 from J; bases not matched to a gene: 3. CDR3 size: 15 residues. Germline CDR1 and CDR2: SGHTA and FQGNSA. The CDR3 DNA reads TGTGCCAGCAGCGTCCTAGCGGGGGGGACCGGGGAGCTGTTTTTT. Encoded protein: CASSVLAGGTGELFF.

This clonotype was seen ten or more times. The chain recombines TRBV20-1 with TRBJ2-2; 8 positions agree with TRBD2. This CDR3 is 13 amino acids long. Per the germline V gene, CDR1 is DFQATT and CDR2 is SNEGSKA (reference sequence). With V trimmed by 3 bases and J by 6 bases, 3 bases remained unmatched. Written as DNA, the CDR3 is TGCAGTGCTAGCGGGAGGGTGGCCGGGGAGCTGTTTTTT. Translation: CSASGRVAGELFF.

The J gene is TRBJ2-5, the V gene TRBV7-2; 11 bases align to TRBD2. Unmatched junction bases numbered 3, after V lost 1 base and J lost 5 bases. Germline CDR1 and CDR2: SGHTA and FQGNSA. CDR3 length equals 15 residues. For the CDR3, the DNA is TGTGCCAGCAGCTTAGGACTAGCGGGACCGGAGACCCAGTACTTC. Translating it yields CASSLGLAGPETQYF.

This clonotype has at least ten counts. The chain employs TRBV29-1 and TRBJ1-2; possibly TRBD1 for D (6 bases). Trimming cost V 0 bases and J 3 bases, with 20 bases left between them. The germline gives CDR1 SQVTM, CDR2 ANQGSEA. CDR3 size: 17 residues. The CDR3 reads CSVEDPFPRGLYYGYTF. In DNA form, the CDR3 reads TGCAGCGTTGAAGATCCCTTTCCGCGGGGGCTTTACTATGGCTACACCTTC.

This clonotype was counted many times. The V and J genes are TRBV6-1 and TRBJ1-5, with 7 nucleotides matching TRBD1. The CDR3 length is 17 residues. V lost 3 bases to trimming and J lost 0 bases; unmatched junction nucleotides: 8. Germline CDR1 MNHNS, CDR2 SASEGT. CDR3 residues: CASSDGQDLYSNQPQHF. CDR3 in DNA: TGTGCCAGCAGTGATGGACAGGACCTTTATAGCAATCAGCCCCAGCATTTT.

The chain joins TRBV20-1 to TRBJ1-1, with a tentative D call TRBD1 (5 bases). Trimming took off 6 bases at V and 3 bases at J, with 17 bases between the two ends. Germline-derived CDR1 and CDR2 are DFQATT and SNEGSKA (reference sequence). The CDR3 sequence is 14 residues long. DNA of the CDR3: TGCAGTGCGCCGGGACCTCTGAGGGACACTGAAGCTTTCTTT. Amino acid sequence: CSAPGPLRDTEAFF.

The chain couples TRBV6-1 to TRBJ2-2; a weak D match, TRBD2 (6 bases). In germline, CDR1 is MNHNS, CDR2 SASEGT. This CDR3 has 17 residues. V lost 5 bases to trimming and J lost 1 base, with 17 bases between them. CDR3 residues: CASSLRASSVNTGELFF. The CDR3 coding sequence is TGTGCCAGCAGTCTCCGAGCCTCTAGCGTGAACACCGGGGAGCTGTTTTTT.

The CDR3 DNA reads TGCAGCGCTAAGAGGGGCGCTGAAGCTTTCTTT. Translating gives CSAKRGAEAFF. The chain employs TRBV29-1 and TRBJ1-1; D is perhaps TRBD1 (5 bases). The germline V and J ends were trimmed by 7 bases and 6 bases, with 12 bases remaining between them. Germline V gene data show CDR1 as SQVTM and CDR2 as ANQGSEA. The CDR3 spans 11 residues.

This clonotype occurred many times. V is TRBV4-3 and J is TRBJ1-4, with a weak D call TRBD1 (5 bases). The CDR3 has 15 residues. V dropped 3 bases and J dropped 6 bases, with 14 bases sitting between them. The germline V gene has CDR1 LGHNA and CDR2 YSLEER. CDR3 nucleotides: TGCGCCAGCAGCCACGAGGGGTTGAAGGATGAAAAACTGTTTTTT. Amino acids: CASSHEGLKDEKLFF.

This clonotype was observed many times. V is TRBV25-1 and J is TRBJ2-1; D is ambiguous. The V end was cut by 3 bases, the J end by 8 bases, with 5 bases between. The CDR3 sequence is 11 residues long. Germline V gene data show CDR1 as MGHDK and CDR2 as SYGVNS. CDR3 bases: TGTGCCAGCAGTGAGATTGATGAGCAGTTCTTC. Translated: CASSEIDEQFF.

Many counts were recorded for this clonotype. The chain uses TRBV20-1 and TRBJ1-2; the D is unclear. Germline CDR1 reads DFQATT; CDR2 reads SNEGSKA (reference sequence). The CDR3 sequence is 11 residues long. V dropped 6 bases and J dropped 4 bases, with 9 bases sitting between them. CDR3 in DNA: TGCAGTGCCCCAGTTCCCTATGGCTACACCTTC. Protein: CSAPVPYGYTF.

The chain is built from TRBV7-9 and TRBJ1-2; maybe TRBD1 (6 bases). Germline V gene data show CDR1 as SEHNR and CDR2 as FQNEAQ (reference sequence). This CDR3 comprises 16 residues. V was cut by 4 bases and J by 0 bases, with 15 bases left in between. The CDR3 loop reads CASSSSTGMSNYGYTF. Written as DNA, the CDR3 is TGTGCCAGCAGCTCGTCTACAGGGATGTCTAACTATGGCTACACCTTC.

This clonotype showed up just a few times. The chain recombines TRBV5-6 with TRBJ2-2, with D perhaps TRBD1 (5 bases). Trimming stripped 4 bases from V and 7 bases from J, with 20 bases between. There are 16 residues in the CDR3. Germline CDR1 and CDR2: SGHDT and YYEEEE. DNA for the CDR3: TGTGCCAGCAGCCCACAGGCCATCCTCCCTCGCGGGGAGCTGTTTTTT. Translation gives CASSPQAILPRGELFF.

The rearrangement uses TRBV27 and TRBJ1-3; D not certain. V gave up 8 bases and J gave up 6 bases, with 11 bases separating them. Germline CDR1 and CDR2: MNHEY and SMNVEV (reference sequence). There are 12 residues in the CDR3. The DNA for the CDR3 is TGTGCCAGCGGAACCCCGCCAAACACCATATATTTT. This sequence encodes CASGTPPNTIYF.

This clonotype was seen more than once but under ten times. At one boundary the junction diverges from the germline segment, which might be a read error. The chain carries TRBV4-2 and TRBJ1-5; D is perhaps TRBD1 (6 bases). The CDR3 has 15 amino acids. CDR1 and CDR2 (germline): LGHNA, YNFKEQ. CDR3 loop: CASSQSTGSNQPQHF. CDR3 in DNA: TGTGCCAGTAGCCAAAGCACAGGGAGCAATCAGCCCCAGCATTTT.

This clonotype was counted many times. Written as DNA, the CDR3 is TGCGCCAGCAGCTCTCGACAGAGCGGGGCCCTCAATGAGCAGTTCTTC. Encoded protein: CASSSRQSGALNEQFF. The V and J genes are TRBV5-1 and TRBJ2-1, with 7 bases lining up with TRBD2. V gave up 3 bases and J gave up 6 bases; unmatched junction bases: 12. Germline V gene sequence: CDR1 SGHRS, CDR2 YFSETQ. CDR3 length equals 16 residues. Supplemented by reference TRBV5-1 and TRBJ2-1, the full variable domain reads KAGVTQTPRYLIKTRGQQVTLSCSPISGHRSVSWYQQTPGQGLQFLFEYFSETQRNKGNFPGRFSGRQFSNSRSEMNVSTLELGDSALYLCASSSRQSGALNEQFFGPGTRLTVL.

The CDR3 DNA reads TGTGCCAGCAGAACCCCGGGACAGTCTGCAAAACTGTTTTTT. Amino acid sequence: CASRTPGQSAKLFF. This chain links TRBV6-2 or TRBV6-3 with TRBJ1-4; 7 positions agree with TRBD1. Germline V lookup: CDR1 MNHEY, CDR2 SVGEGT. V trimming: 6 bases; J trimming: 10 bases; junction bases outside the gene matches: 11. The CDR3 has 14 amino acids.

This clonotype has ten or more counts. The rearrangement uses TRBV12-3 or TRBV12-4 and TRBJ2-2; D could derive from TRBD1 or TRBD2 (5 bases each). V lost 3 bases and J lost 8, with 16 bases in between. The CDR3 contains 15 residues. The CDR3 coding sequence is TGTGCCAGCAGTTTTGGGGGAGCCCACAGTGGGGAGCTGTTTTTT. This encodes CASSFGGAHSGELFF.

This clonotype was picked up many times. The rearrangement uses TRBV4-3 and TRBJ2-2; D remains unclear. The CDR3 contains 12 residues. CDR1 is LGHNA, CDR2 YSLEER, per germline. With 4 bases removed from V and 4 bases from J, the gap between germline ends came to 4 bases. CDR3 sequence: CASSPPTGELFF. As DNA, the CDR3 is TGCGCCAGCAGCCCACCCACCGGGGAGCTGTTTTTT.

This clonotype was seen repeatedly, ten times or more. The chain links TRBV14 to TRBJ2-7; D gene unclear. CDR1 is SGHDN and CDR2 is FVKESK in the germline V gene. V shed 1 base and J shed 5 bases, with 6 bases lying between them. The CDR3 contains 12 residues. CDR3 sequence: CASSQVRHEQYF. The CDR3 DNA reads TGTGCCAGCAGCCAAGTCAGGCACGAGCAGTACTTC.

This clonotype occurred many times. V and J are TRBV7-2 and TRBJ2-5; TRBD2 is a possible D gene (6 bases). The CDR3 is 17 residues long. Trimming shortened V by 2 bases and J by 1 base, and 17 bases separated the two germline ends. Germline loops: CDR1 SGHTA, CDR2 FQGNSA. CDR3 coding DNA: TGTGCCAGCAGCTTAACGCGCTGGAGCGGGTTCCAAGAGACCCAGTACTTC. Protein: CASSLTRWSGFQETQYF.

This clonotype was counted ten times or more. V usage is TRBV5-1 and J usage is TRBJ2-1; TRBD1 matches at 12 bases. This CDR3 comprises 15 residues. Per the germline V gene, CDR1 is SGHRS and CDR2 is YFSETQ. Trimming took 4 bases from V and 7 from J; bases not matched to a gene: 6. The CDR3 DNA sequence: TGCGCCAGCAGCGCGGGACAGGGGGCTAGGAATGAGCAGTTCTTC. It translates to CASSAGQGARNEQFF.

This clonotype has at least ten counts. Written as DNA, the CDR3 is TGCGCCAGCAGCCCGGGGTTATCAAACGAGCAGTACTTC. Amino acid sequence: CASSPGLSNEQYF. The J gene is TRBJ2-7, the V gene TRBV4-3; a weak D match, TRBD2 (5 bases). Germline loops: CDR1 LGHNA, CDR2 YSLEER. The V gene lost 4 bases and the J gene lost 5 bases, with 12 bases spanning the gap. The CDR3 totals 13 residues.

The rearrangement links TRBV9 to TRBJ1-2; 8 positions agree with TRBD1. V shed 4 bases and J 4 bases; nucleotides not matched to a gene: 12. The germline gives CDR1 SGDLS, CDR2 YYNGEE. CDR3 length equals 16 residues. The CDR3 reads CASSLSGTGRLYGYTF. In DNA, the CDR3 is TGTGCCAGCAGCCTTAGTGGGACAGGAAGACTCTATGGCTACACCTTC.

This clonotype was detected many times. The chain combines TRBV5-5 with TRBJ2-7; D remains ambiguous. CDR1 is SGHKS and CDR2 is YYEKEE in the germline V gene (reference sequence). Between the trimmed V and J ends, which lost 4 bases and 4 bases, there was a span of 9 bases. This CDR3 has 12 amino acids. CDR3 residues: CASSQQSYEQYF. For the CDR3, the DNA is TGTGCCAGCAGCCAACAGTCGTACGAGCAGTACTTC.

This clonotype showed up many times. The chain links TRBV11-2 to TRBJ2-7; the D gene is possibly TRBD1 (7 bases). Germline values: CDR1 SGHAT, CDR2 FQNNGV. This CDR3 has 14 residues. Trimming cost V 0 bases and J 10 bases, with 16 bases left between them. The chain's CDR3 is CASSLEGGQMAQYF. For the CDR3, the DNA is TGTGCCAGCAGCTTAGAGGGGGGACAGATGGCACAGTACTTC.